This TCR beta chain originates from a study of T-cell reconstitution after alpha-beta-depleted transplantation in children. Unique molecular identifiers were incorporated during preparation of the TCRbeta library. TCRdb re-called the PCR reads through MiXCR, storing one row per CDR3 protein. Here the sample spans approximately 88,000 distinct CDR3 sequences, approximately 12% being singletons. This clonotype was seen more than once but under ten times. This CDR3 comprises 12 residues. Germline lookup yields CDR1 DFQATT and CDR2 SNEGSKA (reference sequence). V dropped 5 bases and J dropped 7 bases, with 12 bases sitting between them.

The chain combines TRBV20-1 with TRBJ2-1; D tentatively fits TRBD1 or TRBD2 (5 bases each). The sequence was collected from a human donor who donated a stem cell graft to a child with inherited bone marrow failure. The material sequenced was PBMCs from the stem cell graft donor, taken from the stem cell graft. CDR3 in amino acids: CSAGRGVNEQFF. CDR3 sequence (DNA): TGCAGTGCTGGCAGAGGGGTGAATGAGCAGTTCTTC.